This T cell receptor (beta chain) was identified during a study of beta chain features in type 1 diabetes. Study-level findings and limits: Among patients, naive, central memory and Treg TCRB repertoires appeared more similar than among healthy donors. For Type 1 diabetes patients, all four CD4+ subsets carried TCRB CDR3s that were moderately but significantly shorter.

The germline CDR1 and CDR2 sequences are MDHEN and SYDVKM. The CDR3 contains 11 residues. The V end lost 4 bases, the J end lost 10 bases, and 7 bases lay between the germline ends. Every bit of the isolated RNA underwent reverse transcription, so sequencing read expressed TCRB transcripts. Clones were sequenced by immunoSEQ multiplex PCR, and TCRdb holds only the in-frame ones, with some missing. The data show some 200,000 clones, with 15% to 20% seen just once and approximately 0.087% held by the top ten. For this clone: Its target is unknown.

The receptor was derived from a man aged 30 to 39 with type 1 diabetes. Source material: naive CD4+ T cells from blood. J is TRBJ2-2 and V is TRBV28; D remains ambiguous. For the CDR3, the DNA is TGTGCCAGCAGTTCCCGACCGGAGCTGTTTTTT. This translates into CASSSRPELFF.